This T cell receptor beta chain was identified during a study of blood T cell repertoires in COVID-19. Study-wide context: Sample material is recorded as cDNA or gDNA derived from T cells, B-cell-depleted T cells, or PBMCs.

The germline V gene has CDR1 SGDLS and CDR2 YYNGEE. V was pared by 3 bases and J by 8 bases, with 8 bases of the junction left unmatched. This CDR3 contains 16 residues. Clones were read by immunoSEQ multiplex PCR, and TCRdb kept only the in-frame ones, dropping some. The sample shows roughly 62,000 clones, roughly 80% of them seen only once. The chain uses TRBV9 and TRBJ2-1; 13 bases agree with TRBD2. This TCR derives from a man in his 60s with acute or convalescent COVID-19. Sequencing used peripheral blood. CDR3 nucleotide sequence: TGTGCCAGCAGCGCAGGGACTAGCGGGACGCTCGATGAGCAGTTCTTC. Protein: CASSAGTSGTLDEQFF.